Listed below are T cell receptor beta chains from one sample, sequenced in a study of monozygotic twins with inflammatory bowel disease. From its re-call of the 5' RACE reads, TCRdb lists each CDR3 protein once, without DNA. Recorded here are approximately 200,000 distinct CDR3 sequences; the top ten clones represent approximately 1.6%. The sequenced sample consisted of blood. All receptors come from a human donor with ulcerative colitis or Crohn's disease, or a healthy co-twin of an affected twin (not recorded which). Both conserved end residues are part of each CDR3.

j_gene | v_gene | len | CDR3aa
TRBJ2-5 | TRBV7-2 | 18 | CASSLAVAGGRGQETQYF
TRBJ2-1 | TRBV20-1 | 16 | CSARDLRGAGYNEQFF
TRBJ2-3 | TRBV11-2 | 15 | CASSPFPVSTDTQYF
TRBJ1-1 | TRBV19 | 14 | CASSAQGVGAEAFF
TRBJ2-5 | TRBV4-2 | 16 | CASSQGEGPTQETQYF
TRBJ2-2 | TRBV6-5 | 16 | CASSYMGQGNAGELFF
TRBJ1-3 | TRBV9 | 17 | CASSVGQGLRRGNTIYF
TRBJ2-1 | TRBV24-1 | 15 | CATSDATGRPDEQFF
TRBJ2-7 | TRBV4-1 | 14 | CASSLQGANYEQYF
TRBJ1-3 | TRBV18 | 17 | CASSPRQVLSSGNTIYF
TRBJ1-2 | TRBV28 | 14 | CASRPTGSAWGYTF
TRBJ2-2 | TRBV5-1 | 14 | CASQSVGNTGELFF
TRBJ1-2 | TRBV25-1 | 11 | CASSEVRGYTF
TRBJ2-5 | TRBV3-1 | 14 | CASSNNELKETQYF
TRBJ1-3 | TRBV10-1 | 14 | CASSTGVSGNTIYF
TRBJ2-3 | TRBV5-1 | 15 | CASSLGRSLTDTQYF
TRBJ2-3 | TRBV18 | 15 | CASSPDSSVTDTQYF
TRBJ1-1 | TRBV5-1 | 13 | CASSWDDRSEAFF
TRBJ1-5 | TRBV24-1 | 15 | CATSVSGEGNQPQHF
TRBJ1-1 | TRBV5-6 | 16 | CASSLEAIGVNTEAFF
TRBJ1-6 | TRBV4-2 | 15 | CASSQVGDRNSPLHF
TRBJ2-3 | TRBV20-1 | 13 | CSAPLAGANTQYF
TRBJ1-6 | TRBV7-9 | 16 | CASSSHPGPSGSPLHF
TRBJ1-2 | TRBV6-1 | 17 | CASSPFDSGVIPHGYTF
TRBJ2-7 | TRBV5-1 | 14 | CASSLDHAGNEQYF
TRBJ2-7 | TRBV6-1 | 14 | CASKIYGTAYEQYF
TRBJ2-7 | TRBV7-9 | 12 | CASSLASFEQYF
TRBJ2-1 | TRBV7-6 | 15 | CASSPEGGGYNEQFF
TRBJ2-1 | TRBV20-1 | 11 | CSASRGWEQFF
TRBJ1-6 | TRBV12-3/TRBV12-4 | 13 | CASSRTGDSPLHF
TRBJ1-1 | TRBV27 | 15 | CASSLRDDANTEAFF
TRBJ2-1 | TRBV27 | 15 | CASSLRAGNSNEQFF
TRBJ1-4 | TRBV5-1 | 15 | CASSLSQTANEKLFF
TRBJ2-3 | TRBV5-1 | 13 | CASSYTGTDTQYF
TRBJ1-2 | TRBV5-4 | 13 | CASSLERGHGYTF
TRBJ2-2 | TRBV9 | 15 | CASSVVSTNTGELFF
TRBJ2-1 | TRBV9 | 16 | CASSVGGQGARNEQFF
TRBJ2-5 | TRBV5-6 | 13 | CASRPSGGETQYF
TRBJ2-7 | TRBV7-2 | 16 | CASSLRGEGANYEQYF
TRBJ1-6 | TRBV5-6 | 14 | CASSQLPGRGPLHF
TRBJ2-7 | TRBV5-1 | 12 | CASSFGPAEQYF
TRBJ2-1 | TRBV11-3 | 16 | CASSGRGTGSYNEQFF
TRBJ1-5 | TRBV6-5 | 12 | CASRQGNQPQHF
TRBJ2-2 | TRBV5-1 | 14 | CASSLARTAGELFF
TRBJ1-4 | TRBV19 | 14 | CASRLPGTNEKLFF
TRBJ2-7 | TRBV6-1 | 15 | CASSPQSSGSYEQYF
TRBJ1-4 | TRBV19 | 13 | CASKRGSGEKLFF
TRBJ1-1 | TRBV5-1 | 14 | CASSLEDRGLQAFF
TRBJ1-1 | TRBV2 | 14 | CASSEDRGVPEAFF